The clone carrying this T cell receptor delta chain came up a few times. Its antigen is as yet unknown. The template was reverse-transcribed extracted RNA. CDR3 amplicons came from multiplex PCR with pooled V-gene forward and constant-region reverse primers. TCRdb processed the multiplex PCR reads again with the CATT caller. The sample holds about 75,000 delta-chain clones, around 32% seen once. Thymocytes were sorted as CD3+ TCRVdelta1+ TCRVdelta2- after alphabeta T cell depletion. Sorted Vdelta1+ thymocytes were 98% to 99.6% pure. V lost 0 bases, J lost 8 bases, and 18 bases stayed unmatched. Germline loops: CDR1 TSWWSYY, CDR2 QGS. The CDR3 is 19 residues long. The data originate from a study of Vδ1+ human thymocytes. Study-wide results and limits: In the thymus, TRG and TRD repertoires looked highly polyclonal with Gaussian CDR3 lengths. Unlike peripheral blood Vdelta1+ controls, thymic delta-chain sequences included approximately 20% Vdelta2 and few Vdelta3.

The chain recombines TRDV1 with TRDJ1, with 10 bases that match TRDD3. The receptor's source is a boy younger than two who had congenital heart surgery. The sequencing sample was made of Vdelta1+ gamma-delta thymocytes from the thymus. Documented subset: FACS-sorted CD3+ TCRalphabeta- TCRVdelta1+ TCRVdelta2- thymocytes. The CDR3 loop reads CALGELSSSYWGIGGKLIF. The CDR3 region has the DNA TGTGCTCTTGGGGAACTAAGCTCCTCTTACTGGGGGATCGGTGGGAAACTCATCTTT.